This is a list of T cell receptor beta chains from one sample in a study of shared clonotypes between healthy human individuals. Profiling relied on immunoSEQ multiplex PCR, and the TCRdb table lists in-frame clones only, not all of them. The table has hundreds of thousands of clones, 60% to 75% seen once. Sequencing was carried out using memory CD4+ T cells sorted from blood. These receptors all come from a woman in her 30s in good health. CDR3s include the opening cysteine and the closing phenylalanine or tryptophan. The D gene is left open where the match is weak. Size is stated for part of the rows, as once, few or many counts, or as a class when the clone is expanded.

j_call d_call v_call clone_size cdr3_nt cdr3_aa
TRBJ2-2 TRBD2 TRBV18 few TGTGCCAGCTCACCGACTAGCGGGAGGACCGGGGAGCTGTTTTTT CASSPTSGRTGELFF
TRBJ1-1 TRBD1 TRBV6-5 NA TGTGCCAGCAGTTCCCAACGACAGGGAGGGAACACTGAAGCTTTCTTT CASSSQRQGGNTEAFF
TRBJ2-2 TRBD2 TRBV27 NA TGTGCCAGCAGTTTAGGGACTAGCAACACCGGGGAGCTGTTTTTT CASSLGTSNTGELFF
TRBJ1-1 NA TRBV2 NA TGTGCCAGCAGTGAAGACAGGCCGAACACTGAAGCTTTCTTT CASSEDRPNTEAFF
TRBJ2-5 TRBD2 TRBV11-2 NA TGTGCCAGCAGCCAAAGCGGGACCTCCCAAGAGACCCAGTACTTC CASSQSGTSQETQYF
TRBJ2-1 TRBD2 TRBV5-4 few TGTGCCAGCAGTTCGGGACTAGCGGGAGATGAGCAGTTCTTC CASSSGLAGDEQFF
TRBJ2-3 TRBD2 TRBV27 NA TGTGCCAGCAGTCACCGACTGAGCGGGAGGGAGAAAACGCAGTATTTT CASSHRLSGREKTQYF
TRBJ2-5 TRBD2 TRBV5-3 NA TGTGCCAGAAGCTTCAGCGGGATTCAAGAGACCCAGTACTTC CARSFSGIQETQYF
TRBJ1-1 NA TRBV14 NA TGTGCCAGCAGACGGCAGGGGCCCGGCAACACTGAAGCTTTCTTT CASRRQGPGNTEAFF
TRBJ2-7 NA TRBV7-9 NA TGTGCCAGCAGCTCGACAACTTTTACAAACGAGCAGTACTTC CASSSTTFTNEQYF
TRBJ1-5 NA TRBV7-8 once TGTGCCAGCAGCTTTTCTGGTGACAATCAGCCCCAGCATTTT CASSFSGDNQPQHF
TRBJ1-1 NA TRBV18 NA TGTGCCAGCTCACCAGAGCAGGGCAAAAACACTGAAGCTTTCTTT CASSPEQGKNTEAFF
TRBJ2-1 NA TRBV11-2 NA TGTGCCAGCAGCGAAAGGAGATACGAGCAGTTCTTC CASSERRYEQFF
TRBJ1-5 NA TRBV27 NA TGTGCCAGATGGGGGAGTGCAGGGCGCAATCAGCCCCAGCATTTT CARWGSAGRNQPQHF
TRBJ2-7 NA TRBV19 NA TGTGCCAGTAGCCACCGTAACGAGCAGTACTTC CASSHRNEQYF
TRBJ2-1 NA TRBV6-1 NA TGTGCCAGCAGCCCGCACTATGAGCAGTTCTTC CASSPHYEQFF
TRBJ1-5 TRBD1 TRBV10-2 NA TGCGCCAGCAGTGAGTCTCACAGGGGAACGCCCCAGCATTTT CASSESHRGTPQHF
TRBJ1-1 TRBD1 TRBV5-8 NA TGTGCCAGCAGCTCGGGACAGGGTTTGCCTGAAGCTTTCTTT CASSSGQGLPEAFF
TRBJ1-2 NA TRBV11-2 NA TGTGCCAGCAGCTTACAGGGAGGGGATCCAAGGGAAGGCTACACCTTC CASSLQGGDPREGYTF
TRBJ1-4 NA TRBV27 NA TGTGCCAGCAGTTCCCAGGCGGAGGAAAAACTGTTTTTT CASSSQAEEKLFF
TRBJ2-7 NA TRBV10-1 NA TGCGCCAGCAGCCGGACCGGGACGGATTCCTACGAGCAGTACTTC CASSRTGTDSYEQYF
TRBJ1-1 NA TRBV5-1 NA TGCGCCAGCAGCTTGCAATCTCTAGTGTCTGACGAAGCTTTCTTT CASSLQSLVSDEAFF
TRBJ2-2 TRBD1 TRBV5-1 NA TGCGCCAGCAGGGACAGGGAGGACACCGGGGAGCTGTTTTTT CASRDREDTGELFF
TRBJ2-1 TRBD2 TRBV6-4 few TGTGCCAGCAGTGACTCTATAGCGGGAGGGCCAAGTGAGCAGTTCTTC CASSDSIAGGPSEQFF